This T cell receptor beta chain was captured in a study of blood T cell repertoires in COVID-19. Study-level information: Both acute and convalescent COVID-19 samples were obtained from the United States, Italy and Spain. Sources were T cells, B-cell-depleted T cells, or PBMCs; the material itself was cDNA or gDNA.

Residents of about two dozen US areas, aged about 18 to 95 years, made up the participants. Donors were grouped by their self-reported clinical history. The germline V and J ends were trimmed by 9 bases and 4 bases, with 21 bases remaining between them. The CDR3 sequence is 15 residues long. The germline gives CDR1 LNHDA, CDR2 SQIVND (reference sequence). Sequencing used immunoSEQ multiplex PCR; TCRdb keeps in-frame clones, though not all of them. The sample has 270,000 or so clones, roughly 91% seen once; the top ten hold about 2.3%. This receptor was taken from a woman between 40 and 50 years old with acute COVID-19. The sample comprised PBMCs or T cells enriched from blood (not recorded which). The V gene is TRBV19, the J gene TRBJ1-2; possibly TRBD1 for D (6 bases). DNA for the CDR3: TGTGCCAGCGGAAAGGGGCAGGGGAGTATCTATGGCTACACCTTC. Protein sequence: CASGKGQGSIYGYTF.